These T cell receptor beta chains were read from a single sample in a study of graft-versus-host responses after intestinal transplantation. These TCRs are of unknown antigen specificity. TCRdb's copy holds only in-frame clones and misses some; the assay was immunoSEQ multiplex PCR. Of under 85,000 clones listed, around 90% are singletons. Sample: unstimulated CD8+ T cells sorted from spleen or lymph node cells, taken before intestinal transplant. These receptors all come from a human donor who received an intestinal transplant. CDR3s include the opening cysteine and the closing phenylalanine or tryptophan. Each record gives: V gene, J gene, clone size, D gene, CDR3 DNA, CDR3 protein. A D gene is named only where the DNA matches it firmly. Clone sizes are given selectively: once, few, many, or a class where the clone is expanded.

>TRBV5-6|TRBJ1-5|.|TRBD1
TGTGCCAGCAGCTTTTTCTTAGAGGGACAGGGCCAGCCCCAGCATTTT
CASSFFLEGQGQPQHF
>TRBV6-4|TRBJ2-1|.|.
TGTGCCAGCAGACTCATCCAGGGAATTGAGCAGTTCTTC
CASRLIQGIEQFF
>TRBV13|TRBJ1-4|once|TRBD1
TGTGCCAGCAGCTCACGGACAGGGGGCGTTAATGAAAAACTGTTTTTT
CASSSRTGGVNEKLFF
>TRBV7-9|TRBJ2-7|.|TRBD1
TGTGCCAGCGGGACAGGTCCTAGAGAGCAGTACTTC
CASGTGPREQYF
>TRBV11-1|TRBJ1-1|.|.
TGTGCCAGCGGTTTACGAGGGTATACGAACACTGAAGCTTTCTTT
CASGLRGYTNTEAFF
>TRBV5-1|TRBJ2-1|once|TRBD2
TGCGCCAGCAGCTTGGCGGGAGGGGCCTACAATGAGCAGTTCTTC
CASSLAGGAYNEQFF
>TRBV5-1|TRBJ2-7|.|.
TGCGCCAGCAGCCAGGAGTTATATGGACAGAGCTCCTACGAGCAGTACTTC
CASSQELYGQSSYEQYF
>TRBV4-1|TRBJ1-1|few|.
TGCGCCAGCAGCCAACCAGTGAACACTGAAGCTTTCTTT
CASSQPVNTEAFF
>TRBV25-1|TRBJ2-7|once|.
TGTGCCAGCAGTGAAAGGGGGGGCAGGGTCCACGAGCAGTACTTC
CASSERGGRVHEQYF
>TRBV28|TRBJ1-5|.|.
TGTGCCAGCAGCCCTTTTGAGAGCAATCAGCCCCAGCATTTT
CASSPFESNQPQHF
>TRBV5-6|TRBJ2-7|.|TRBD1
TGTGCCAGCAGCTTGGGGCCAGGACAGGGATACGAGCAGTACTTC
CASSLGPGQGYEQYF
>TRBV5-6|TRBJ2-1|.|TRBD1
TGTGCCAGCAGCGCCGGACAGGTCGATGAGCAGTTCTTC
CASSAGQVDEQFF
>TRBV2|TRBJ2-3|.|TRBD2
TGTGCCAGCAGTGAAGCGTCGGGACTACCCAGAGATACGCAGTATTTT
CASSEASGLPRDTQYF
>TRBV27|TRBJ2-1|.|.
TGTGCCAGCAGCCTGGGGGGGCGCCTACGTGAGCAGTTCTTC
CASSLGGRLREQFF
>TRBV6-6|TRBJ1-6|.|.
TGTGCCAGCAGTACCCCGACAACCTCCTATAATTCACCCCTCCACTTT
CASSTPTTSYNSPLHF
>TRBV18|TRBJ2-7|.|.
TGTGCCAGCTCACCCTGGCAGGGAGGCGAGCAGTACTTC
CASSPWQGGEQYF
>TRBV27|TRBJ2-3|.|TRBD2
TGTGCCAGCGGGCTAGCGGCTAGCACAGATACGCAGTATTTT
CASGLAASTDTQYF
>TRBV7-9|TRBJ2-5|.|.
TGTGCCAGCAGCCCCCAGGCCCAGCAAGAGACCCAGTACTTC
CASSPQAQQETQYF
>TRBV13|TRBJ2-7|.|.
TGTGCCAGCAGCTTAGGCCTTATTAGCGAGCAGTACTTC
CASSLGLISEQYF
>TRBV25-1|TRBJ1-5|.|.
TGTGCCAGCAGTGCCTGGGACACCCAGCCCCAGCATTTT
CASSAWDTQPQHF
>TRBV6-5|TRBJ2-1|.|TRBD2
TGTGCCAGCAGTTGGACTAGCGGCTACAATGAGCAGTTCTTC
CASSWTSGYNEQFF
>TRBV9|TRBJ1-2|.|TRBD1
TGTGCCAGCAGATCGGACAGGGGCCGCTATGGCTACACCTTC
CASRSDRGRYGYTF
>TRBV29-1|TRBJ1-1|.|.
TGCAGCGTTGATTTGGGGGGGCGCACTGAAGCTTTCTTT
CSVDLGGRTEAFF
>TRBV11-2|TRBJ1-2|.|.
TGTGCCAGCAGCCCCGCCCCCGCGAATCATAACTATGGCTACACCTTC
CASSPAPANHNYGYTF
>TRBV5-1|TRBJ2-5|.|.
TGCGCCAGCAGCTTGTTGTCCTTCCAAGAGACCCAGTACTTC
CASSLLSFQETQYF
>TRBV6-1|TRBJ1-5|.|.
TGTGCCAGCAGTGAACTGGGTACAGGGCAGCCCCAGCATTTT
CASSELGTGQPQHF
>TRBV5-6|TRBJ2-3|.|.
TGTGCCAGCAGCTTGCTCGTCGCGGCAGATACGCAGTATTTT
CASSLLVAADTQYF
>TRBV25-1|TRBJ2-2|.|.
TGTGCCAGCGGAGGGGCTAACACCGGGGAGCTGTTTTTT
CASGGANTGELFF
>TRBV7-9|TRBJ1-4|.|.
TGTGCCAGCAGCCCCAGGGGCCTTGCAACTAATGAAAAACTGTTTTTT
CASSPRGLATNEKLFF
>TRBV2|TRBJ1-4|.|TRBD1
TGTGCCACGCGGGGACAGCCTAATGAAAAACTGTTTTTT
CATRGQPNEKLFF
>TRBV6-1|TRBJ1-6|.|.
TGTGCCAGCAGTGAAGTGTTGGGTAGCAATTCACCCCTCCACTTT
CASSEVLGSNSPLHF
>TRBV4-1|TRBJ2-3|.|.
TGCGCCAGCAGCCAAGATGGGAGCCCAGATACGCAGTATTTT
CASSQDGSPDTQYF
>TRBV2|TRBJ2-2|.|.
TGTGCCACGACGGGACTCAGTACCCAGCGGCCCGGGGAGCTGTTTTTT
CATTGLSTQRPGELFF
>TRBV9|TRBJ1-2|.|.
TGTGCCAGCAGCCCACAGGCGACGGTGGGAGGGGAGGGCTACACCTTC
CASSPQATVGGEGYTF
>TRBV6-5|TRBJ1-1|.|TRBD1
TGTGCCAGCCGGAAACCGGGACAGGGGACTGAAGCTTTCTTT
CASRKPGQGTEAFF
>TRBV16|TRBJ1-6|.|.
TGTGCCAGCAGCCCAGGTCCGAATAATTCACCCCTCCACTTT
CASSPGPNNSPLHF
>TRBV7-2|TRBJ2-3|.|.
TGTGCCAGCAGAGAGGCAGATACGCAGTATTTT
CASREADTQYF
>TRBV7-8|TRBJ2-6|.|TRBD1
TGTGCCAGCAGCTTAGGAGGGACAGGGGTACTATCTGGGGCCAACGTCCTGACTTTC
CASSLGGTGVLSGANVLTF
>TRBV7-2|TRBJ2-7|.|.
TGTGCCAGCAGCCCACTTGGGGGGTACGAGCAGTACTTC
CASSPLGGYEQYF
>TRBV9|TRBJ2-2|.|.
TGTGCCAGCAGCGTAGGCGGCACCGGGGAGCTGTTTTTT
CASSVGGTGELFF
>TRBV11-2|TRBJ2-7|.|TRBD1
TGTGCCAGCAGCTTAGAGCCCAGGGGGTACGAGCAGTACTTC
CASSLEPRGYEQYF
>TRBV7-9|TRBJ1-2|.|TRBD1
TGTGCCAGCAGCTCTGGGACAGGTCTTTATGGCTACACCTTC
CASSSGTGLYGYTF
>TRBV9|TRBJ2-3|.|TRBD2
TGTGCCAGCAGCCCAGGCTTTAGCGGGGGGGCCGGAGATACGCAGTATTTT
CASSPGFSGGAGDTQYF
>TRBV19|TRBJ2-1|.|.
TGTGCCAGCGGGGGAAAAGTCAATGAGCAGTTCTTC
CASGGKVNEQFF
>TRBV5-6|TRBJ1-1|.|.
TGTGCCAGCAGCTTCCCCAACAGGGCCCACGAAGCTTTCTTT
CASSFPNRAHEAFF
>TRBV9|TRBJ2-5|.|TRBD2
TGTGCCAGCAGCCCTAGCGGAGAGACCCAGTACTTC
CASSPSGETQYF
>TRBV7-8|TRBJ2-1|.|TRBD1
TGTGCCAGCAGCCTACAGGGGAGCTCCTACAATGAGCAGTTCTTC
CASSLQGSSYNEQFF
>TRBV4-1|TRBJ2-3|.|TRBD1
TGCGCCAGCAGCCGCGACAGGGATCCAGATACGCAGTATTTT
CASSRDRDPDTQYF
>TRBV2|TRBJ1-2|.|.
TGTGCCCCCGCGGGGGACTATGGCTACACCTTC
CAPAGDYGYTF
>TRBV7-3|TRBJ2-1|.|TRBD2
TGTGCCAGCAGCCCTGCGGGGGGAGCAGGGAATGAGCAGTTCTTC
CASSPAGGAGNEQFF
>TRBV4-1|TRBJ1-2|few|.
TGCGCCAGCAGCCAAGAGCGCGGGGGTGGCTATGGCTACACCTTC
CASSQERGGGYGYTF
>TRBV19|TRBJ2-2|.|TRBD2
TGTGCCAGTAGCTGGACTAGGGTTTCCGGGGAGCTGTTTTTT
CASSWTRVSGELFF
>TRBV9|TRBJ1-1|.|.
TGTGCCAGCAGCGTACCCCCTATCCCTGAAGCTTTCTTT
CASSVPPIPEAFF
>TRBV30|TRBJ2-1|.|TRBD2
TGTGCCTGGAGTGTTTCCCCCCCCTCTAGCGGGGGGCCTTACAATGAGCAGTTCTTC
CAWSVSPPSSGGPYNEQFF
>TRBV4-1|TRBJ1-4|.|TRBD1
TGCGCCAGCAGCCCGGGACAGTTGAATGAAAAACTGTTTTTT
CASSPGQLNEKLFF